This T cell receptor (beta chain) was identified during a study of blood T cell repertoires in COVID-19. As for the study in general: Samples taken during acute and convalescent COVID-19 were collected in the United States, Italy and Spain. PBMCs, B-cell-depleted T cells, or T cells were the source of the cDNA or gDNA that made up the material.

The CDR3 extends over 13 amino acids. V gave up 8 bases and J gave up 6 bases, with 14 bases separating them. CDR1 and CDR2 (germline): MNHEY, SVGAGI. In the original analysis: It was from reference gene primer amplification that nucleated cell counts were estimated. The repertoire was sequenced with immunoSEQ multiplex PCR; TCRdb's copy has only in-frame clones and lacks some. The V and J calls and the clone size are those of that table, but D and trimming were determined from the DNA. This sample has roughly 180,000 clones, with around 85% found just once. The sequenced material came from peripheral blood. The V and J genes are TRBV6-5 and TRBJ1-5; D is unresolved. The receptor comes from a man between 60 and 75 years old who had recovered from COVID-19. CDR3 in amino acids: CASESEERQPQHF. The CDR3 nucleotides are TGTGCCAGCGAATCAGAGGAACGTCAGCCCCAGCATTTT.